This T cell receptor beta chain stems from a study of T cells in Graves' hyperthyroidism and ophthalmopathy. Whole-study results and caveats: Most expanded thyroid clonotypes above 0.001 recurred in blood.

The length of the CDR3 is 15 residues. CDR1 and CDR2 (germline): SGHTA, FQGNSA. V dropped 1 base and J dropped 6; count of bases not matched to a gene: 8. There were TCR beta CDR3 regions amplified from RNA transcripts. HTBI primers were used for first-round RT-PCR of the TCR CDR3. TCRdb used MiXCR to reprocess the multiplex PCR reads, holding one entry per CDR3 protein. The sample has some 92,000 distinct CDR3 sequences; around 42% are singletons. Of note for this clonotype: Its antigen remains unknown.

When ophthalmopathy did not progress within 18 months, Graves' hyperthyroidism was considered stable. Clinical symptoms, serum thyroxine, TRAb, thyroid ultrasound and orbital computed tomography informed diagnoses. The sample consisted of peripheral blood or thyroid tissue (not recorded which). This sequence was found in a woman aged 25 to 45 with Graves' hyperthyroidism. The chain uses TRBV7-2 and TRBJ1-2; 7 bases line up with TRBD1. The CDR3 region has the DNA TGTGCCAGCAGCTTAGACTACAGGGGAAACCATGGCTACACCTTC. Protein product: CASSLDYRGNHGYTF.